These 17 T cell receptor beta chains were sequenced from one sample in a study of blood T cell repertoires in COVID-19. Clones were sequenced by immunoSEQ multiplex PCR, and TCRdb holds only the in-frame ones, with some missing. The table lists 64,000 or so clones, under 95% of them singletons. The material sequenced was peripheral blood. All receptors come from a human donor in a cohort sampled during active COVID-19.

This clone is a singleton in its sample. The CDR3 DNA reads as TGCAGTGCTAGTCCCGGGACAGGGGATTCACCCCTCCACTTT. As protein: CSASPGTGDSPLHF. The chain has TRBV20-1 and TRBJ1-6, with 10 bases identical to TRBD1. This CDR3 has 14 amino acids. Per germline, CDR1 DFQATT and CDR2 SNEGSKA (reference sequence). Trimming cost V 3 bases and J 8 bases; bases outside gene matches: 4.

In this sample, this clone turned up once. The J gene is TRBJ2-5, the V gene TRBV4-3; 11 bases are shared with TRBD2. This CDR3 contains 16 residues. The V and J ends lost 0 bases and 2 bases, in that order; junction bases with no gene match: 2. CDR1 LGHNA and CDR2 YSLEER come from the germline V gene. CDR3 sequence (DNA): TGCGCCAGCAGCCAAGAACGACTAGCGGGACAAGAGACCCAGTACTTC. It yields the protein CASSQERLAGQETQYF.

This clone was counted once. The chain employs TRBV19 and TRBJ2-1; D call uncertain. This CDR3 has 17 residues. CDR1 LNHDA and CDR2 SQIVND come from the germline V gene (reference sequence). Deletions cut 2 bases from V and 0 bases from J, with 14 bases between. In DNA, the CDR3 is TGTGCCAGTAGTATATCACCACCAAGCCTCTCCTACAATGAGCAGTTCTTC. Amino acids: CASSISPPSLSYNEQFF.

The chain has TRBV5-4 and TRBJ1-5; weak D call: TRBD1 (6 bases). This CDR3 contains 14 residues. The germline V gene has CDR1 SGHNT and CDR2 YYREEE (reference sequence). Trimming stripped 2 bases from V and 2 bases from J, with 8 bases between. The CDR3 reads CASSFSGGNQPQHF. The CDR3 nucleotides read TGTGCCAGCAGCTTTTCAGGGGGCAATCAGCCCCAGCATTTT. Full variable domain (outside the CDR3, taken from reference TRBV5-4 and TRBJ1-5): ETGVTQSPTHLIKTRGQQVTLRCSSQSGHNTVSWYQQALGQGPQFIFQYYREEENGRGNFPPRFSGLQFPNYSSELNVNALELDDSALYLCASSFSGGNQPQHFGDGTRLSIL.

The V call is TRBV10-3, the J call TRBJ1-6; tentative D call: TRBD1 (5 bases). Per germline, CDR1 ENHRY and CDR2 SYGVKD. The CDR3 consists of 14 residues. Trimming took 2 bases from V and 7 from J, leaving 9 bases between them. The CDR3 loop reads CAISEQGRNSPLHF. In nucleotides, the CDR3 is TGTGCCATCAGTGAGCAGGGAAGGAATTCACCCCTCCACTTT.

CDR3 region: CASSSGTVDQETQYF. DNA of the CDR3: TGCGCCAGCAGCTCCGGGACAGTGGATCAAGAGACCCAGTACTTC. The chain joins TRBV4-1 to TRBJ2-5, with 7 bases lining up with TRBD1. This CDR3 contains 15 residues. Germline loops: CDR1 MGHRA, CDR2 YSYEKL. J lost 2 bases, V lost 5 bases, and 8 bases had no gene match.

The chain recombines TRBV9 with TRBJ2-7; TRBD2 aligns across 15 bases. Germline assignment: CDR1 SGDLS and CDR2 YYNGEE. The V and J ends lost 1 base and 6 bases, in that order; junction bases with no gene match: 2. The CDR3 consists of 15 residues. CDR3 loop: CASSVQGLAGGEQYF. Written as DNA, the CDR3 is TGTGCCAGCAGCGTACAGGGACTAGCGGGAGGCGAGCAGTACTTC.

This rearrangement joins TRBV2 to TRBJ2-7, with D perhaps TRBD1 (6 bases). CDR1 and CDR2 from the germline V gene are SNHLY and FYNNEI. This CDR3 region has 12 residues. V lost 6 bases and J 1 base, leaving 7 bases between the germline ends. The CDR3 sequence is CASRGTSYEQYF. The CDR3 bases are TGTGCCAGCAGGGGGACATCCTACGAGCAGTACTTC.

The chain employs TRBV27 and TRBJ2-7; 10 bases fit TRBD1. V lost 10 bases and J lost 6; bases outside the gene matches: 12. This CDR3 comprises 14 residues. CDR1 and CDR2 (germline): MNHEY, SMNVEV (reference sequence). The CDR3 reads CATYVDRGQGEQYF. The CDR3 DNA reads TGTGCCACTTATGTCGACAGGGGGCAGGGCGAGCAGTACTTC.

CDR3 region: CASSLEGVETQYF. For the CDR3, the DNA is TGCGCCAGCAGCTTGGAGGGGGTGGAGACCCAGTACTTC. This chain uses TRBV5-1 with TRBJ2-5; D is possibly TRBD1 (6 bases). Germline CDR1 reads SGHRS; CDR2 reads YFSETQ. CDR3 size: 13 residues. Trimming took 0 bases from V and 5 from J, leaving 8 bases between them.

A few counts support this clone. A read error may account for a junction end that differs from germline. This chain joins TRBV4-3 and TRBJ1-3; D unresolved. Germline CDR1 LGHNA, CDR2 YSLEER. The CDR3 loop spans 16 amino acids. The CDR3 region is CASSQVAADSGNTIYF. In DNA, the CDR3 is TGCGCCAGCAGTCAAGTGGCCGCAGACTCTGGAAACACCATATATTTT.

V is TRBV7-3 and J is TRBJ2-1, with 10 bases fitting TRBD2. This CDR3 is built from 14 residues. The junction had 5 bases not matched to a gene; V was cut back by 5 bases and J by 7 bases. Per germline, CDR1 SGHTA and CDR2 FQGTGA. The CDR3 nucleotides are TGTGCCAGCAGCGACCCTAGCGGGAGTAATGAGCAGTTCTTC. The encoded protein is CASSDPSGSNEQFF.

This chain links TRBV28 with TRBJ1-5; 8 nucleotides align to TRBD1. The CDR3 has 14 amino acids. Germline V gene data show CDR1 as MDHEN and CDR2 as SYDVKM. Trimming at V came to 5 bases and at J to 5 bases, leaving 5 bases not matched to a gene. The CDR3 sequence is CASSLTGGHQPQHF. The CDR3 DNA reads TGTGCCAGCAGTCTTACAGGGGGACATCAGCCCCAGCATTTT. The full variable domain, its missing parts supplied by reference TRBV28 and TRBJ1-5, is DVKVTQSSRYLVKRTGEKVFLECVQDMDHENMFWYRQDPGLGLRLIYFSYDVKMKEKGDIPEGYSVSREKKERFSLILESASTNQTSMYLCASSLTGGHQPQHFGDGTRLSIL.

This clone has only one observation. The chain joins TRBV9 to TRBJ2-1; 15 positions agree with TRBD2. The CDR3 is 14 amino acids. Germline CDR1 is SGDLS and CDR2 is YYNGEE. With 7 bases clipped from V and 8 bases from J, the junction kept 4 bases outside the gene matches. CDR3 sequence (DNA): TGTGCCAGCGGGGGGACTAGCGGGAGGTATGAGCAGTTCTTC. Translation: CASGGTSGRYEQFF.

This clone was found once. The V gene is TRBV6-5, the J gene TRBJ1-4, with TRBD1 matching 9 bases. The trim removed 6 bases at V and 1 base at J, leaving 3 bases unmatched. The CDR3 is 15 amino acids. Germline V gives CDR1 MNHEY, CDR2 SVGAGI. The CDR3 sequence is CASRTTGGTNEKLFF. DNA of the CDR3: TGTGCCAGCAGGACGACAGGGGGAACTAATGAAAAACTGTTTTTT.

This rearrangement joins TRBV2 to TRBJ2-1, with 11 bases that match TRBD2. CDR1 SNHLY and CDR2 FYNNEI come from the germline V gene. The CDR3 totals 16 residues. J was trimmed by 4 bases and V by 7 bases; bases with no gene match: 9. The CDR3 DNA reads as TGTGCCAGCACCATCGAGGGACTAGCGGTGTACAATGAGCAGTTCTTC. It specifies CASTIEGLAVYNEQFF.

This chain joins TRBV7-9 and TRBJ2-5; tentatively, D is TRBD2 (6 bases). This CDR3 has 15 residues. Trimming took 7 bases from V and 5 from J, leaving 20 bases between them. Looked up from germline, CDR1 is SEHNR and CDR2 is FQNEAQ (reference sequence). The CDR3 reads CASTPGDSGRETQYF. The CDR3, as DNA: TGTGCCAGCACCCCGGGAGACTCCGGTCGGGAGACCCAGTACTTC.